This T cell receptor (beta chain) was identified in a study of blood T cell repertoires in COVID-19. Study-wide context: Donors in the United States, Italy and Spain gave samples during acute or convalescent COVID-19.

Recovered status applied to Cohort 3 donors who had two consecutive negative PCRs. It also applied to those with clearance or with symptom resolution. Measured with immunoSEQ multiplex PCR; TCRdb has only the in-frame clones, and not every one. The sample has roughly 200,000 clones; about nine tenths are singletons. This TCR was recovered from a woman in her twenties or thirties who had recovered from COVID-19. Material: PBMCs or T cells enriched from blood (not recorded which).

CDR3: CASSRETGINYGYTF. The CDR3 region has the DNA TGTGCCAGCAGCCGCGAGACAGGAATAAACTATGGCTACACCTTC. The V gene is TRBV5-4, the J gene TRBJ1-2; D is possibly TRBD1 (6 bases). The V and J ends lost 4 bases and 2 bases respectively, with 15 bases between them. Germline V lookup: CDR1 SGHNT, CDR2 YYREEE (reference sequence). The CDR3 length is 15 residues.